The 11 T cell receptor beta chains below come from one sample, sequenced in a study of CD8+CD57+ T cells in acquired aplastic anemia. The TCR beta profiling, which covered VDJ combination and CDR3 sequence, was carried out using genomic DNA as the template. TCRdb used MiXCR to reprocess the reads, holding one entry per CDR3 protein. The sample comprises about 150,000 distinct CDR3 sequences, around half of which are singletons, and less than 15% rests with the top ten. In patients chosen for sequencing, flow cytometry had shown CD8+CD57+ cell expansion. Sequencing was performed on sorted CD4+, CD8+, or CD8+CD57+ T cells (not recorded which) from PBMCs. Every receptor here comes from a human donor with aplastic anemia.

This clonotype has at least ten counts. The V and J genes are TRBV5-1 and TRBJ1-2, with 7 bases lining up with TRBD1. Germline V lookup: CDR1 SGHRS, CDR2 YFSETQ. With V trimmed by 5 bases and J by 2 bases, 9 bases remained unmatched. CDR3 length equals 15 residues. The CDR3 protein is CASRSGMDRNYGYTF. Written as DNA, the CDR3 is TGCGCCAGCAGGTCGGGGATGGACAGGAACTATGGCTACACCTTC.

The sample holds one count of this clonotype. The rearrangement links TRBV5-5 to TRBJ2-6, with 7 positions matching TRBD1. In germline, CDR1 is SGHKS, CDR2 YYEKEE (reference sequence). The CDR3 runs 15 residues. V shed 3 bases, J shed 2 bases, and the junction held 2 bases outside the gene matches. CDR3 amino acids: CASSSQGAGANVLTF. In DNA form, the CDR3 reads TGTGCCAGCAGCTCCCAGGGGGCTGGGGCCAACGTCCTGACTTTC.

This clonotype was found many times. The gene calls are TRBV20-1 and TRBJ2-4; D uncertain. The ends were cut back, 0 bases at V and 5 bases at J, with 5 bases in the middle. Germline CDR1 DFQATT, CDR2 SNEGSKA (reference sequence). The CDR3 spans 12 residues. The chain's CDR3 is CSARDGQNIQYF. CDR3 bases: TGCAGTGCTAGAGATGGCCAAAACATTCAGTACTTC.

The genes are TRBV2 and TRBJ1-2; D is uncertain. The CDR3 is 12 amino acids. Between the trimmed V and J ends, which lost 6 bases and 7 bases, there was a span of 12 bases. Germline V gives CDR1 SNHLY, CDR2 FYNNEI. CDR3 DNA sequence: TGTGCCAGCAGCGTCCAGACGACTGGCTACACCTTC. Amino acid sequence: CASSVQTTGYTF.

The rearrangement uses TRBV2 and TRBJ2-3; 10 nucleotides align to TRBD2. The CDR3 consists of 14 residues. CDR1 and CDR2 from the germline V gene are SNHLY and FYNNEI. V lost 6 bases and J lost 6; bases outside the gene matches: 6. The DNA of the CDR3 is TGTGCCAGCAGGGTTAGCGGGGGGTTGGATACGCAGTATTTT. Protein product: CASRVSGGLDTQYF.

CDR3 sequence reads: CASSDPQTVYSNQPQHF. The CDR3 DNA sequence: TGCGCCAGCAGTGATCCCCAGACAGTTTATAGCAATCAGCCCCAGCATTTT. The J gene is TRBJ1-5, the V gene TRBV10-2; D possibly corresponds to TRBD1 (5 bases). CDR3 length equals 17 residues. CDR1 is WSHSY and CDR2 is SAAADI in the germline V gene. Trimming removed 3 bases from V and 0 bases from J, with 15 bases in between.

This clonotype was seen at least ten times. DNA of the CDR3: TGTGCCAGCAGTTACGGGGAACCCTACGAGCAGTACTTC. Protein sequence: CASSYGEPYEQYF. The gene calls are TRBV6-5 and TRBJ2-7; D is unresolved. Germline loops: CDR1 MNHEY, CDR2 SVGAGI. The CDR3 spans 13 residues. Trimming took off 2 bases at V and 2 bases at J, with 7 bases between the two ends.

This clonotype came up a few times. The chain couples TRBV3-1 to TRBJ2-7; 7 positions match TRBD1. Germline loops: CDR1 LGHDT, CDR2 YNNKEL (reference sequence). The CDR3 spans 18 residues. V lost 4 bases, J lost 0 bases, and 15 bases stayed unmatched. CDR3 in amino acids: CASSLVVGSGQPSYEQYF. CDR3 nucleotide sequence: TGTGCCAGCAGCCTTGTGGTGGGCTCGGGACAGCCCTCCTACGAGCAGTACTTC.

V and J are TRBV2 and TRBJ2-1; D perhaps matches TRBD1 (6 bases). The CDR3 consists of 12 residues. CDR1 and CDR2 (germline): SNHLY, FYNNEI. The germline V and J ends were trimmed by 6 bases and 7 bases, with 10 bases remaining between them. The CDR3 spells CASRAQGNEQFF. In nucleotides, the CDR3 is TGTGCCAGCAGAGCTCAGGGGAATGAGCAGTTCTTC.

The chain couples TRBV29-1 to TRBJ2-1; D call uncertain. The CDR3 is made up of 11 amino acids. Trimming removed 0 bases at V and 8 bases at J, with 5 bases between. Germline V gene lookup returns CDR1 SQVTM and CDR2 ANQGSEA. CDR3: CSVEERYEQFF. CDR3 sequence (DNA): TGCAGCGTTGAAGAGAGATATGAGCAGTTCTTC.

The chain carries TRBV24-1 and TRBJ2-7; D gene unclear. This CDR3 spans 12 amino acids. Trimming removed 8 bases from V and 7 bases from J, with 14 bases in between. Looked up from germline, CDR1 is KGHDR and CDR2 is SFDVKD. The CDR3 is CATIPYVWEQYF. The CDR3 nucleotides read TGTGCCACCATTCCTTACGTCTGGGAGCAGTACTTC.